The rows below give T cell receptor beta chains drawn from one sample of a study of technical replicates of blood from a handful of donors. Profiling relied on immunoSEQ multiplex PCR, and the TCRdb table lists in-frame clones only, not all of them. The sample holds about 12,000 clones; around 93% are singletons and the top ten take 7.6%. Sequencing used PBMCs. Receptors were obtained from a human donor in good health. Each CDR3 is given without its conserved first and last residue.

cdr3_aa,j_call,v_call
ASSVRTRRTYEQY,TRBJ2-7,TRBV21-1
ASSRTEGSYNEQF,TRBJ2-1,TRBV6-5
AISPLYEQY,TRBJ2-7,TRBV10-3
ASSRSGLVLGYEQY,TRBJ2-7,TRBV5-4
ASSPLAGEYNEQF,TRBJ2-1,TRBV4-2
ASTGTWGGPYEQY,TRBJ2-7,TRBV28
ASSLAGNEQF,TRBJ2-1,TRBV6-6
AWSVRGNEQF,TRBJ2-1,TRBV30
ASSSHRGIQETQY,TRBJ2-5,TRBV7-6
ASSQRQGEAF,TRBJ1-1,TRBV5-6
ASSPPAGRSEAF,TRBJ1-1,TRBV28
ASRWTVNQPQH,TRBJ1-5,TRBV19
ASSPSGRRNEQF,TRBJ2-1,TRBV10-1
ASRPDSNYGYT,TRBJ1-2,TRBV6-5
ASSYHGQGASGYGYT,TRBJ1-2,TRBV13
AWDRGGGQPQH,TRBJ1-5,TRBV30
ASSDRSGGTDTQY,TRBJ2-3,TRBV2
AKGLAGGGSGPYNEQF,TRBJ2-1,TRBV10-3
ASSQNTGDEQF,TRBJ2-1,TRBV4-1
ASSGQGVNIQY,TRBJ2-4,TRBV2
ASRPTGESYGYT,TRBJ1-2,TRBV19
KEPDKKAF,TRBJ1-1,TRBV20-1
ASSDGATDTQY,TRBJ2-3,TRBV18
ASSSRLAGVGEQY,TRBJ2-7,TRBV28
ASSESQFPSYEQY,TRBJ2-7,TRBV6-1
ASSQSSGTGIYEQY,TRBJ2-7,TRBV11-2
ASSEGGGIAKNIQY,TRBJ2-4,TRBV5-1
AWSFTPGVTN,TRBJ2-7,TRBV30
ASSQGSETGDGYT,TRBJ1-2,TRBV4-2
ASSEYRGTSGLTTIYNEQF,TRBJ2-1,TRBV6-1
ASRTDGNEQY,TRBJ2-7,TRBV6-1
SAVVDRAGNTIY,TRBJ1-3,TRBV29-1
ASSLTSGYSEQF,TRBJ2-1,TRBV7-7
ASSSRTGLTH,TRBJ1-5,TRBV6-5
ASTLSDTQY,TRBJ2-3,TRBV2
ASSLDAGLISYEQY,TRBJ2-7,TRBV5-6
ASSQTGQPYEQY,TRBJ2-7,TRBV4-2
ASSLVSGVLSTDTQY,TRBJ2-3,TRBV7-8
ASSKYRVAGAKDTQY,TRBJ2-3,TRBV21-1
ASSDGYGRVETQY,TRBJ2-5,TRBV2
ASSYGQGRNEQF,TRBJ2-1,TRBV7-2
ASSLVSSGNTIY,TRBJ1-3,TRBV5-1
ASSLSGINQPQH,TRBJ1-5,TRBV5-1
ATSRVASGSHEQY,TRBJ2-7,TRBV15
ASSSAQGVSGANVLT,TRBJ2-6,TRBV19
ASSKGTPTSNTGELF,TRBJ2-2,TRBV21-1
ASTMRGATGANVLT,TRBJ2-6,TRBV5-4
ASRTGLADNEQF,TRBJ2-1,TRBV27
ASSAAQGSYEQY,TRBJ2-7,TRBV7-8
ASSELSGLAGGTGELF,TRBJ2-2,TRBV25-1
ASSLYRGSGKTQY,TRBJ2-5,TRBV6-5
ASSVALAGDETQY,TRBJ2-5,TRBV9
ASSPGGTGGSYEQY,TRBJ2-7,TRBV10-2